This note documents a single T cell receptor (beta chain) sequence. This entry belongs to a study of blood T cell repertoires in COVID-19. Study information: The United States, Italy and Spain supplied acute and convalescent COVID-19 samples. The analysed material was cDNA or gDNA that came from T cells, B-cell-depleted T cells, or PBMCs.

Trimming took 7 bases from V and 3 from J; bases not matched to a gene: 8. The CDR3 loop spans 15 amino acids. The germline V gene has CDR1 LNHDA and CDR2 SQIVND (reference sequence). Study processing details: Amplification from reference gene primers served as the basis for estimated nucleated cell counts. Here immunoSEQ multiplex PCR was the method, and the copy in TCRdb shows in-frame clones only, minus some. The V and J calls and clone size were taken over from that table, and D and trimming were inferred from the DNA. The data contain approximately 110,000 clones, about 85% of them singletons. Sequencing was performed on peripheral blood. The TCR sequence derives from a man aged 50-59 years with acute or convalescent COVID-19. The J gene is TRBJ1-5, the V gene TRBV19, with TRBD1 matching 8 bases. CDR3 protein: CASNRARGHNQPQHF. The CDR3 DNA follows: TGTGCCAGTAATAGGGCCAGGGGGCACAATCAGCCCCAGCATTTT.